This paragraph reports one T cell receptor (beta chain). Its antigen is unidentified. This specimen comes from a study of shared clonotypes between healthy human individuals. Study-wide findings and caveats: The generation probabilities recorded for non-shared clonotypes fell below those of clonotypes shared by all four donors. Naive subsets, compared against memory subsets, generally had larger estimated richness values.

This CDR3 has 15 amino acids. CDR1 is SEHNR and CDR2 is FQNEAQ in the germline V gene (reference sequence). Deletions cut 1 base from V and 1 base from J, with 10 bases between. All donors were healthy HIV-negative adults lacking recent acute infections or vaccinations. Sequencing used immunoSEQ multiplex PCR; TCRdb keeps in-frame clones, though not all of them. The sample has roughly 300,000 clones; roughly 84% are singletons. This clonotype was sampled from a man aged 18 to 30 in good health. The rearrangement joins TRBV7-9 to TRBJ1-1, with unresolved D. The sample taken for sequencing was memory CD8+ T cells sorted from blood. Specified subset: CD45RO+ cells pooled with CCR7-negative TemRA cells. DNA for the CDR3: TGTGCCAGCAGCTTAGGGCTCGGAGAGAACACTGAAGCTTTCTTT. This gives the protein CASSLGLGENTEAFF.